A selection of T cell receptor beta chains follows, all from one sample in a study of cytomegalovirus exposure and HLA in healthy donors. The protocol was immunoSEQ multiplex PCR, while the TCRdb copy is restricted to in-frame clones and leaves out a portion. The sample yields some 66,000 clones, roughly 80% seen once. The sequenced sample consisted of PBMCs. The receptor set was obtained from a man in his sixties in good health and CMV-seropositive. The CDR3 runs from the conserved cysteine through the conserved F or W. The D gene is left open where the match is weak. A clone size is listed for some rows: how often the clone was seen (once, few, many), or a class if it is expanded.

j_gene,v_gene,d_gene,abundance,CDR3aa,CDR3nt
TRBJ2-1,TRBV5-6,TRBD2,-,CASSLGGLYNEQFF,TGTGCCAGCAGCTTGGGGGGACTATACAATGAGCAGTTCTTC
TRBJ1-1,TRBV7-6,TRBD1,few,CASSLGDSPNTEAFF,TGTGCCAGCAGCTTAGGGGACAGCCCTAACACTGAAGCTTTCTTT
TRBJ2-5,TRBV4-2,-,-,CASSQDLASGETQYF,TGTGCCAGCAGCCAAGATCTGGCTAGTGGGGAGACCCAGTACTTC
TRBJ2-1,TRBV2,-,-,CASSGSRGGNEQFF,TGTGCCAGCAGTGGAAGCAGGGGAGGGAATGAGCAGTTCTTC
TRBJ2-2,TRBV27,TRBD2,once,CASTDRLSGRANTGELFF,TGTGCCAGCACCGATCGCCTTAGCGGGAGGGCGAACACCGGGGAGCTGTTTTTT
TRBJ2-7,TRBV4-2,TRBD1,-,CASSPLHRGTPEQYF,TGTGCCAGCAGCCCGCTTCACAGGGGGACCCCCGAGCAGTACTTC
TRBJ2-1,TRBV28,-,-,CASSFVPGSVNEQFF,TGTGCCAGCAGTTTCGTCCCCGGGAGCGTCAATGAGCAGTTCTTC
TRBJ2-7,TRBV5-4,-,-,CASSQDPGISYEQYF,TGTGCCAGCAGCCAAGACCCAGGGATAAGCTACGAGCAGTACTTC
TRBJ2-7,TRBV13,TRBD2,few,CASSFLTSGSYEQYF,TGTGCCAGCAGCTTCTTGACTAGCGGCTCCTACGAGCAGTACTTC
TRBJ1-5,TRBV2,-,-,CASSESGGENQPQHF,TGTGCCAGCAGTGAATCGGGAGGGGAGAATCAGCCCCAGCATTTT
TRBJ2-1,TRBV18,-,few,CASSPNTNPSEQFF,TGTGCCAGCTCACCGAACACTAATCCGAGTGAGCAGTTCTTC
TRBJ2-7,TRBV9,-,few,CASSEGLLSSYEQYF,TGTGCCAGCAGCGAGGGGCTACTGAGCTCCTACGAGCAGTACTTC
TRBJ2-1,TRBV11-3,TRBD1,-,CASSSPYRGKMNEQFF,TGTGCCAGCAGCTCTCCTTACAGGGGTAAGATGAATGAGCAGTTCTTC
TRBJ2-7,TRBV7-8,-,-,CASSLRGGEQYF,TGTGCCAGCAGCTTAAGAGGGGGCGAGCAGTACTTC
TRBJ2-5,TRBV11-3,-,-,CASSSITGKETQYF,TGTGCCAGCAGCTCAATTACAGGGAAAGAGACCCAGTACTTC
TRBJ2-7,TRBV11-3,TRBD2,-,CASSLAGGGYYEQYF,TGTGCCAGCAGCTTAGCTGGGGGGGGATACTACGAGCAGTACTTC
TRBJ2-2,TRBV2,-,-,CASRSQGAGELFF,TGTGCCAGCAGGTCACAGGGTGCCGGGGAGCTGTTTTTT
TRBJ1-1,TRBV6-1,-,-,CASSSLGGPNTEAFF,TGTGCCAGCAGTTCCCTAGGAGGACCGAACACTGAAGCTTTCTTT
TRBJ2-7,TRBV19,-,-,CASSIGVEQYF,TGTGCCAGTAGTATCGGGGTCGAGCAGTACTTC
TRBJ2-4,TRBV19,-,-,CASSIDGFSNDIQYF,TGTGCCAGTAGTATAGATGGCTTCTCGAACGACATTCAGTACTTC
TRBJ2-5,TRBV7-9,TRBD2,-,CASSLGTSAGETQYF,TGTGCCAGCAGCTTAGGGACTAGCGCGGGGGAGACCCAGTACTTC
TRBJ2-3,TRBV5-1,-,-,CASSLGGTDPDTQYF,TGCGCCAGCAGTCTTGGGGGGACAGACCCAGATACGCAGTATTTT
TRBJ2-1,TRBV28,TRBD1,few,CASTSGGQPASYNEQFF,TGTGCCAGCACCTCAGGGGGCCAGCCCGCCTCCTACAATGAGCAGTTCTTC
TRBJ2-7,TRBV11-2,-,-,CASRGRTPGQYEQYF,TGTGCCAGCAGAGGAAGGACACCCGGCCAATACGAGCAGTACTTC
TRBJ2-3,TRBV2,TRBD1,few,CASKGQGLDTQYF,TGTGCCAGCAAGGGACAGGGGTTAGATACGCAGTATTTT
TRBJ1-3,TRBV12-5,-,-,CYQGCGNTIYF,TGCTACCAGGGGTGTGGAAACACCATATATTTT
TRBJ1-2,TRBV13,-,-,CASSLWTELYGYTF,TGTGCCAGCAGCTTGTGGACAGAACTCTATGGCTACACCTTC
TRBJ2-1,TRBV19,TRBD2,-,CASTVGGGNEQFF,TGTGCCAGTACCGTCGGCGGGGGGAATGAGCAGTTCTTC
TRBJ2-7,TRBV5-1,-,-,CASRDSSYEQYF,TGCGCCAGCAGGGACTCTTCCTACGAGCAGTACTTC
TRBJ1-1,TRBV18,TRBD1,-,CASSPTGGSGRTEAFF,TGTGCCAGCTCACCGACAGGGGGCTCGGGAAGGACTGAAGCTTTCTTT
TRBJ1-4,TRBV5-4,TRBD1,-,CASSGDRNEKLFF,TGTGCCAGCAGCGGGGACAGGAATGAAAAACTGTTTTTT
TRBJ1-1,TRBV7-9,-,few,CASSSVLNTEAFF,TGTGCCAGCAGCTCAGTTTTGAACACTGAAGCTTTCTTT
TRBJ1-2,TRBV18,-,few,CASSPLERAGYTF,TGTGCCAGCTCTCCACTCGAGAGGGCGGGCTACACCTTC
TRBJ1-5,TRBV11-3,TRBD1,-,CASSLGQGSNQPQHF,TGTGCCAGCAGCTTGGGACAGGGAAGCAATCAGCCCCAGCATTTT
TRBJ1-1,TRBV5-4,-,-,CASSWANTEAFF,TGTGCCAGCAGCTGGGCGAACACTGAAGCTTTCTTT
TRBJ1-4,TRBV9,TRBD1,-,CASSPGGRGGAGRREKLFF,TGTGCCAGCAGCCCAGGGGGGAGAGGGGGCGCGGGGAGGCGCGAAAAACTGTTTTTT
TRBJ2-7,TRBV10-3,-,once,CAISESFQTYEQYF,TGTGCCATCAGTGAGTCATTCCAGACCTACGAGCAGTACTTC
TRBJ2-1,TRBV7-2,-,-,CASSLDLWTNNEQFF,TGTGCCAGCAGCTTAGATTTATGGACTAACAATGAGCAGTTCTTC
TRBJ2-5,TRBV6-5,TRBD2,few,CASSYGTSGGQETQYF,TGTGCCAGCAGTTACGGGACTAGCGGGGGGCAAGAGACCCAGTACTTC
TRBJ2-2,TRBV5-1,TRBD1,few,CASSFWTGGTGELFF,TGCGCCAGCAGCTTCTGGACAGGGGGAACCGGGGAGCTGTTTTTT
TRBJ2-2,TRBV27,TRBD2,-,CASSRTASGSWGTGELFF,TGTGCCAGCAGCCGAACGGCTAGCGGGAGTTGGGGCACCGGGGAGCTGTTTTTT
TRBJ2-2,TRBV19,-,-,CASSSTGELFF,TGTGCCAGTAGCTCCACCGGGGAGCTGTTTTTT
TRBJ1-1,TRBV19,-,once,CASDGRGRGDYTEAFF,TGTGCAAGTGATGGGAGGGGCCGTGGGGATTACACTGAAGCTTTCTTT
TRBJ1-5,TRBV11-3,TRBD1,-,CASSMGQPPQPQHF,TGTGCCAGCAGCATGGGACAGCCGCCTCAGCCCCAGCATTTT
TRBJ2-5,TRBV19,TRBD1,-,CASGPTGVLETQYF,TGTGCCAGTGGTCCGACAGGGGTGTTAGAGACCCAGTACTTC
TRBJ2-1,TRBV7-6,-,-,CASSLWVGGGDNEQFF,TGTGCCAGCAGCTTATGGGTTGGAGGCGGGGACAATGAGCAGTTCTTC
TRBJ2-1,TRBV6-6,-,few,CASSYSIGQTYNEQFF,TGTGCCAGCAGTTACTCGATTGGACAGACCTACAATGAGCAGTTCTTC
TRBJ1-2,TRBV10-1,TRBD1,-,CASSAGQGLHGYTF,TGCGCCAGCAGTGCCGGACAGGGACTTCATGGCTACACCTTC
TRBJ2-1,TRBV6-1,-,-,CASHKGIADNEQFF,TGTGCCAGCCACAAGGGGATAGCTGACAATGAGCAGTTCTTC
TRBJ2-6,TRBV7-9,-,few,CASSSGSSGANVLTF,TGTGCCAGCAGCTCGGGTAGCTCTGGGGCCAACGTCCTGACTTTC
TRBJ2-2,TRBV2,TRBD1,-,CASTGQGATGELFF,TGTGCCAGTACGGGACAGGGGGCAACCGGGGAGCTGTTTTTT